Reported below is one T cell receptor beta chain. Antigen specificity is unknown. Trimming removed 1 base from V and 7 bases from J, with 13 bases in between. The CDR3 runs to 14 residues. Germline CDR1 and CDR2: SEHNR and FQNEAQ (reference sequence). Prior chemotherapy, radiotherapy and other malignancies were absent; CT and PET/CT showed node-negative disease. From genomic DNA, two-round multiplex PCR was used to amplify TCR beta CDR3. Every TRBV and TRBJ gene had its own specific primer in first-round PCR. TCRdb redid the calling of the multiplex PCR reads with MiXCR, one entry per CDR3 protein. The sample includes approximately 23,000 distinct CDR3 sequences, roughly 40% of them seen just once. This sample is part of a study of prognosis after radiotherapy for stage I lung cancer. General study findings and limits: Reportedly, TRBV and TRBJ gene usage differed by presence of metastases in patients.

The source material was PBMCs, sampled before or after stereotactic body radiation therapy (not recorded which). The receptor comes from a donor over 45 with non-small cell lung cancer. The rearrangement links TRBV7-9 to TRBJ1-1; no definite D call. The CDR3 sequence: CASSLDSSSIEAFF. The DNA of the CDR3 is TGTGCCAGCAGCTTAGACAGCTCTTCAATTGAAGCTTTCTTT.